This is a list of T cell receptor beta chains from one sample in a study of blood T cell repertoires in COVID-19. Data came from immunoSEQ multiplex PCR; TCRdb stores just in-frame clones and leaves some out. The sample includes 250,000 to 300,000 clones, around 80% of them seen just once. Specimen: peripheral blood. These receptors were obtained from an elderly man with acute or convalescent COVID-19. CDR3s include the opening cysteine and the closing phenylalanine or tryptophan. A D gene is named only where the DNA matches it firmly. Clone size appears in some rows only: once, few, many, or a class for an expanded clone.

>.|TRBJ1-3|TRBV6-5|.
CASSSTMAGNTIYF
TGTGCCAGCAGTTCCACTATGGCCGGAAACACCATATATTTT
>.|TRBJ2-5|TRBV29-1|.
CSVDRGQETQYF
TGCAGCGTTGACCGGGGTCAAGAGACCCAGTACTTC
>.|TRBJ2-5|TRBV3-1/TRBV3-2|TRBD2
CATIRTSGSPGETQYF
TGTGCCACCATTAGGACTAGCGGGAGCCCAGGTGAGACCCAGTACTTC
>.|TRBJ2-7|TRBV14|.
CASSQGRRRSSYEQYF
TGTGCCAGCAGCCAAGGAAGGCGCCGGAGCTCCTACGAGCAGTACTTC
>.|TRBJ2-5|TRBV19|TRBD1
CASSPRQGQETQYF
TGTGCCAGTAGTCCACGACAGGGCCAAGAGACCCAGTACTTC
>.|TRBJ1-2|TRBV5-1|TRBD1
CASSLANRGNGYTF
TGCGCCAGCAGCTTGGCCAACAGGGGCAACGGCTACACCTTC
>few|TRBJ1-1|TRBV28|.
CASNWGPLNTEAFF
TGTGCCAGCAACTGGGGCCCCCTGAACACTGAAGCTTTCTTT
>.|TRBJ2-5|TRBV5-1|.
CASSVAQQETQYF
TGCGCCAGCAGTGTGGCCCAGCAAGAGACCCAGTACTTC
>.|TRBJ1-5|TRBV18|TRBD1
CASSPGQGVVQPQHF
TGTGCCAGCTCACCGGGACAGGGCGTAGTTCAGCCCCAGCATTTT
>.|TRBJ2-2|TRBV6-2/TRBV6-3|TRBD2
CASSRTPMTGGLAGGGSGELFF
TGTGCCAGCAGCCGCACGCCGATGACAGGGGGACTAGCGGGAGGTGGATCCGGGGAGCTGTTTTTT
>few|TRBJ2-1|TRBV4-1|TRBD1
CASSQGPGQGRNEQFF
TGCGCCAGCAGCCAAGGTCCGGGACAGGGGAGGAATGAGCAGTTCTTC
>.|TRBJ2-3|TRBV19|.
CASLGANTDTQYF
TGTGCCTCCCTTGGGGCTAACACAGATACGCAGTATTTT
>few|TRBJ1-6|TRBV2|.
CASRIQQGAYNSPLHF
TGTGCCAGCAGGATACAACAGGGAGCCTATAATTCACCCCTCCACTTT
>.|TRBJ2-5|TRBV4-1|TRBD1
CASSLGAGQGRETQYF
TGCGCCAGCAGCCTTGGGGCCGGACAGGGAAGGGAGACCCAGTACTTC
>.|TRBJ2-5|TRBV28|TRBD2
CASVPAGAPGETQYF
TGTGCCAGCGTTCCAGCGGGGGCTCCGGGAGAGACCCAGTACTTC
>.|TRBJ2-5|TRBV6-4|.
CASSPTTGSETQYF
TGTGCCAGCAGTCCAACGACAGGCTCGGAGACCCAGTACTTC
>.|TRBJ1-2|TRBV29-1|.
CSALRGAMGGYTF
TGCAGCGCCCTCAGGGGCGCGATGGGTGGCTACACCTTC
>.|TRBJ2-1|TRBV29-1|TRBD2
CSVEAHRLAGRVYNEQFF
TGCAGCGTTGAAGCACACCGACTAGCGGGAAGGGTCTACAATGAGCAGTTCTTC
>.|TRBJ1-3|TRBV2|.
CASSDRQGTGNTIYF
TGTGCCAGCAGTGATCGGCAGGGAACGGGAAACACCATATATTTT
>.|TRBJ2-3|TRBV9|.
CASSVLGHPTDTQYF
TGTGCCAGCAGCGTACTGGGACATCCCACAGATACGCAGTATTTT
>.|TRBJ1-3|TRBV30|.
CAWSVRSGSRGNTIYF
TGTGCCTGGAGTGTACGGTCGGGGTCTCGGGGAAACACCATATATTTT
>.|TRBJ1-1|TRBV28|.
CATKTASLNTEAFF
TGTGCCACCAAGACAGCAAGCTTGAACACTGAAGCTTTCTTT
>.|TRBJ2-1|TRBV6-2/TRBV6-3|TRBD2
CASSYDQARGAYNEQFF
TGTGCCAGCAGTTACGACCAGGCGCGGGGGGCCTACAATGAGCAGTTCTTC
>.|TRBJ2-1|TRBV7-9|TRBD1
CASSPGQGIGNEQFF
TGTGCCAGCAGCCCGGGACAGGGGATCGGGAATGAGCAGTTCTTC
>.|TRBJ1-2|TRBV5-6|.
CASTQWGLLVNYGYTF
TGTGCCAGCACCCAATGGGGCTTGTTAGTTAACTATGGCTACACCTTC
>.|TRBJ2-3|TRBV27|.
CASRLGVGTDTQYF
TGTGCCAGCAGATTGGGAGTCGGCACAGATACGCAGTATTTT
>.|TRBJ2-5|TRBV6-5|.
CASRGLGQETQYF
TGTGCCAGCAGGGGACTCGGCCAAGAGACCCAGTACTTC
>few|TRBJ2-1|TRBV27|.
CASSLTEYNEQFF
TGTGCCAGCAGTTTGACAGAGTACAATGAGCAGTTCTTC
>.|TRBJ1-1|TRBV3-1/TRBV3-2|.
CASSLGFTGLTEAFF
TGTGCCAGCAGCCTCGGATTTACAGGGTTAACTGAAGCTTTCTTT